The clone carrying this T cell receptor beta chain was found many times. The antigen is unknown. Newly diagnosed patients aged 18 to 65 had hyperthyroidism of under 2 months' duration. Patients having uncontrolled infection, another autoimmune disease, pregnancy or lactation were not included. Initially, at the first diagnosis of hyperthyroidism and before any ophthalmopathy symptoms, blood was sampled. The V end was cut by 6 bases, the J end by 0 bases, with 2 bases between. CDR1 and CDR2 from the germline V gene are SEHNR and FQNEAQ (reference sequence). CDR3 length: 11 amino acids. TCR beta CDR3 region amplification was performed from RNA transcripts. TCR CDR3 regions were first amplified by RT-PCR with HTBI primers. TCRdb reanalysed the multiplex PCR reads using MiXCR and keeps one entry per CDR3 protein. Of a few hundred thousand distinct CDR3 sequences listed, more than 14% are singletons. This specimen belongs to a study of T cells in Graves' hyperthyroidism and ophthalmopathy.

The study, taken as a whole, reports: A model of 13 V-J features distinguished ophthalmopathy from stable hyperthyroidism.

Material for sequencing was blood. This chain uses TRBV7-9 with TRBJ1-1; D is unresolved. The receptor was derived from a woman aged 40 to 49 with Graves' hyperthyroidism that later progressed to Graves' ophthalmopathy. The CDR3 DNA reads TGTGCCAGCAGTTTGAACACTGAAGCTTTCTTT. As protein: CASSLNTEAFF.